This T cell receptor (beta chain) was profiled in a study of T cells in localized non-small cell lung cancer. Findings and limits, study-wide: Tumor showed lower T cell clonality than uninvolved adjacent lung, where it was highest. Elevated circulating T cell density in blood was associated with longer overall survival. Heterogeneity within the tumor remains possible, as just one region underwent sequencing. In adjacent lung, a median about 52 of the top 100 tumor clones were found.

Trimming took 4 bases from V and 8 from J, leaving 18 bases between them. The CDR3 runs to 15 residues. CDR1 and CDR2 from the germline V gene are SGHKS and YYEKEE (reference sequence). TCRdb's copy holds only in-frame clones and misses some; the assay was immunoSEQ multiplex PCR. The profile shows tens of thousands of clones, about three quarters of them singletons. To note about this clone: The antigen remains unidentified.

This specimen was PBMCs, taken before any cancer treatment. The rearrangement joins TRBV5-5 to TRBJ1-4; possible D gene TRBD1, 6 bases. This clonotype originated in a woman aged 40-69 years with stage II lung adenocarcinoma. The CDR3 coding sequence is TGTGCCAGCAGCGCCTACGGGGGAGGGGGAGAAAAACTGTTTTTT. Its protein product is CASSAYGGGGEKLFF.